One sample yielded the 29 T cell receptor beta chains listed below, sequenced in a study of neurological immune-mediated disorders. Each CDR3 protein is one row after TCRdb ran MiXCR on the 5' RACE reads. The sample shows tens of thousands of distinct CDR3 sequences, about 13% of them seen only once. Time point here: longitudinal time-point 2. Material: PBMCs. These receptors all come from a woman aged 40 to 55 in good health.

This clonotype was detected many times. This sequence joins TRBV10-3 and TRBJ1-1; weak D call: TRBD1 (6 bases). Germline-derived CDR1 and CDR2 are ENHRY and SYGVKD. Trimming stripped 0 bases from V and 0 bases from J, with 8 bases between. The CDR3 extends over 15 amino acids. CDR3 protein: CAISESRGLNTEAFF. The CDR3 region has the DNA TGTGCCATCAGTGAGTCACGGGGGCTGAACACTGAAGCTTTCTTT.

This clonotype was seen ten or more times. The chain has TRBV5-5 and TRBJ2-1, with D possibly being TRBD1 (6 bases). Between the trimmed V and J ends, which lost 4 bases and 10 bases, there was a span of 15 bases. The CDR3 length is 13 residues. In germline, CDR1 is SGHKS, CDR2 YYEKEE (reference sequence). The CDR3 protein is CASSNTGLKEQFF. The CDR3 nucleotides are TGTGCCAGCAGCAACACAGGGTTAAAGGAGCAGTTCTTC.

This clonotype is medium-sized by share. This chain joins TRBV5-6 and TRBJ2-4; 8 bases map to TRBD1. Germline CDR1 and CDR2: SGHDT and YYEEEE. With 4 bases clipped from V and 3 bases from J, the junction kept 6 bases outside the gene matches. The CDR3 consists of 15 residues. The CDR3 loop reads CASSTVDRGKNIQYF. The CDR3 DNA sequence: TGTGCCAGCAGCACCGTAGACAGGGGCAAAAACATTCAGTACTTC. The whole variable domain, filled in from reference TRBV5-6 and TRBJ2-4, reads DAGVTQSPTHLIKTRGQQVTLRCSPKSGHDTVSWYQQALGQGPQFIFQYYEEEERQRGNFPDRFSGHQFPNYSSELNVNALLLGDSALYLCASSTVDRGKNIQYFGAGTRLSVL.

This clonotype occurred a few times. A clone one base away is much larger, so this may be a read error. The CDR3 loop is CASSPRTGSGELFF. Here the CDR3 DNA reads TGTGCCAGCAGTCCTAGGACGGGGTCAGGGGAACTGTTTTTT. This chain joins TRBV6-5 and TRBJ1-4, with D possibly being TRBD1 (6 bases). Trimming pared 5 bases from V and 12 bases from J, leaving 19 bases between. The CDR3 covers 14 residues. Germline V gene sequence: CDR1 MNHEY, CDR2 SVGAGI.

In its sample, this clonotype was seen many times. V gene TRBV5-1 combines with J gene TRBJ1-1; D gene ambiguous. Germline lookup yields CDR1 SGHRS and CDR2 YFSETQ. The CDR3 has 14 residues. The V and J ends lost 0 bases and 2 bases respectively, with 8 bases between them. The CDR3 DNA sequence: TGCGCCAGCAGCTTGGCCAGCCTAAACACTGAAGCTTTCTTT. Amino acids: CASSLASLNTEAFF.

Many counts were recorded for this clonotype. V is TRBV5-1 and J is TRBJ1-1; no definite D call. V dropped 3 bases and J dropped 0 bases, with 12 bases sitting between them. Germline V gene sequence: CDR1 SGHRS, CDR2 YFSETQ. The CDR3 consists of 15 residues. In nucleotides, the CDR3 is TGCGCCAGCAGCTGGACGGCTGGGATGAACACTGAAGCTTTCTTT. Its translation: CASSWTAGMNTEAFF. The variable domain in full, with the rest retrieved from reference TRBV5-1 and TRBJ1-1, is KAGVTQTPRYLIKTRGQQVTLSCSPISGHRSVSWYQQTPGQGLQFLFEYFSETQRNKGNFPGRFSGRQFSNSRSEMNVSTLELGDSALYLCASSWTAGMNTEAFFGQGTRLTVV.

There are many counts of this clonotype. This CDR3 reads CAISEGMNTEAFF. DNA of the CDR3: TGTGCCATCAGTGAGGGAATGAACACTGAAGCTTTCTTT. J is TRBJ1-1 and V is TRBV10-3; D is uncertain. Trimming shortened V by 2 bases and J by 0 bases, and 4 bases separated the two germline ends. CDR3 length: 13 residues. From germline, CDR1 is ENHRY and CDR2 SYGVKD.

This clonotype was found many times. The rearrangement uses TRBV12-3 or TRBV12-4 and TRBJ1-3, with 8 bases fitting TRBD1. After removal of 6 bases from V and 0 bases from J, the junction contained 4 bases not matched to a gene. The CDR3 contains 15 residues. The CDR3: CASRLTGGSGNTIYF. The CDR3 bases are TGTGCCAGCAGGCTTACAGGGGGCTCTGGAAACACCATATATTTT.

This clonotype was found many times. The chain joins TRBV6-5 to TRBJ1-6; a possible D gene is TRBD1 (5 bases). Germline V gene sequence: CDR1 MNHEY, CDR2 SVGAGI. CDR3 size: 13 residues. Trimming pared 6 bases from V and 9 bases from J, leaving 12 bases between. The CDR3 here is CASSRVSASPLHF. The CDR3 nucleotides are TGTGCCAGCAGCAGGGTATCGGCTTCACCCCTCCACTTT.

This clonotype was observed many times. The chain couples TRBV27 to TRBJ2-1; 9 nucleotides agree with TRBD2. The germline gives CDR1 MNHEY, CDR2 SMNVEV (reference sequence). The J segment lost 3 bases and the V segment lost 9 bases, leaving 9 bases of the junction unmatched. The CDR3 runs to 15 residues. CDR3 in amino acids: CASTPAGGIYNEQFF. DNA of the CDR3: TGTGCCAGTACCCCTGCGGGGGGGATCTACAATGAGCAGTTCTTC.

This clonotype came up many times. As DNA, the CDR3 is TGCGCCAGCAGCTCGGAGCGGAAGAGCACAGATACGCAGTATTTT. It is translated as CASSSERKSTDTQYF. The rearrangement uses TRBV4-3 and TRBJ2-3; perhaps TRBD2 as D (5 bases). CDR1 is LGHNA and CDR2 is YSLEER in the germline V gene. CDR3 size: 15 residues. Trimming stripped 5 bases from V and 0 bases from J, with 12 bases between.

This clonotype was picked up many times. This sequence joins TRBV5-1 and TRBJ1-1, with D unresolved. Germline CDR1 SGHRS, CDR2 YFSETQ. CDR3 length: 16 amino acids. V lost 3 bases to trimming and J lost 1 base, with 16 bases between them. CDR3 coding DNA: TGCGCCAGCAGCTCTCTGGAGGCGAATACGAACACTGAAGCTTTCTTT. Translation gives CASSSLEANTNTEAFF.

This clonotype was counted many times. V usage is TRBV6-6 and J usage is TRBJ2-1; possibly TRBD2 for D (6 bases). The germline V gene encodes CDR1 MNHNY and CDR2 SVGAGI (reference sequence). V lost 6 bases and J 9 bases, leaving 15 bases between the germline ends. The CDR3 runs to 13 residues. CDR3 residues: CASSGSQGGEQFF. The CDR3 DNA reads TGTGCCAGCAGCGGCTCCCAGGGAGGTGAGCAGTTCTTC.

This clonotype was seen at least ten times. The chain employs TRBV5-1 and TRBJ1-1; 9 bases map to TRBD1. This CDR3 spans 14 amino acids. Germline assignment: CDR1 SGHRS and CDR2 YFSETQ. Trimming cost V 5 bases and J 5 bases; bases outside gene matches: 7. CDR3: CASRPPGQGTEAFF. The CDR3 DNA is TGCGCCAGCAGGCCACCGGGACAGGGTACTGAAGCTTTCTTT.

In its sample, this clonotype ranks as medium-sized. The chain carries TRBV29-1 and TRBJ1-2; 9 nucleotides agree with TRBD1. From germline, CDR1 is SQVTM and CDR2 ANQGSEA. The CDR3 is 19 amino acids. Losses at the gene ends were 3 bases for V and 1 base for J; bases not matched to a gene: 18. In nucleotides, the CDR3 is TGCAGCGTTGAGGTTGTTCTGGGACAGGGAGATCAGGATAACTATGGCTACACCTTC. Translation: CSVEVVLGQGDQDNYGYTF.

There are many counts of this clonotype. V and J are TRBV6-2 or TRBV6-3 and TRBJ2-1; 10 bases are shared with TRBD2. The junction had 20 bases not matched to a gene; V was cut back by 7 bases and J by 8 bases. In germline, CDR1 is MNHEY, CDR2 SVGEGT. The CDR3 totals 18 residues. CDR3 bases: TGTGCCAGCACCCCCCACCTTAGCGGGAGGCCTTACAGAGATGAGCAGTTCTTC. Translation: CASTPHLSGRPYRDEQFF.

This clonotype was counted ten times or more. CDR3 bases: TGTGCCAGCGTGTCTGCGGGAGACTTCCACGAGCAGTACTTC. It translates to CASVSAGDFHEQYF. The rearrangement uses TRBV2 and TRBJ2-7; 7 bases agree with TRBD2. There are 14 residues in the CDR3. Germline CDR1 reads SNHLY; CDR2 reads FYNNEI. The V segment lost 8 bases and the J segment 5 bases; nucleotides outside the gene matches: 12. Using reference TRBV2 and TRBJ2-7 for the parts outside the CDR3, the full variable domain is EPEVTQTPSHQVTQMGQEVILRCVPISNHLYFYWYRQILGQKVEFLVSFYNNEISEKSEIFDDQFSVERPDGSNFTLKIRSTKLEDSAMYFCASVSAGDFHEQYFGPGTRLTVT.

This clonotype was found many times. The rearrangement links TRBV12-3 or TRBV12-4 to TRBJ1-2, with 7 bases matching TRBD1. V dropped 5 bases and J dropped 4; count of bases not matched to a gene: 13. This CDR3 has 16 residues. This chain's CDR3 is CASSIRTGLRGYGYTF. DNA for the CDR3: TGTGCCAGCAGTATACGGACAGGCTTACGGGGCTATGGCTACACCTTC.

This clonotype is categorized as medium-sized (0.01 to 0.1%). V is TRBV10-2 and J is TRBJ2-3, with D unclear. This CDR3 has 13 amino acids. Germline V gene sequence: CDR1 WSHSY, CDR2 SAAADI. Trimming stripped 7 bases from V and 4 bases from J, with 12 bases between. CDR3 loop: CASTRASADTQYF. DNA of the CDR3: TGCGCCAGCACTCGGGCGTCCGCAGATACGCAGTATTTT.

This clonotype was recorded many times. The chain combines TRBV24-1 with TRBJ2-1, with D perhaps matching TRBD2 (7 bases). The CDR3 covers 17 residues. V was cut by 7 bases and J by 4 bases, with 22 bases left in between. Germline V gene sequence: CDR1 KGHDR, CDR2 SFDVKD. CDR3 residues: CATSANKGGGSYNEQFF. DNA of the CDR3: TGTGCCACCAGCGCTAATAAGGGAGGGGGATCGTACAATGAGCAGTTCTTC.

This clonotype was seen repeatedly, ten times or more. The gene calls are TRBV12-3 or TRBV12-4 and TRBJ2-4; D is perhaps TRBD1 (6 bases). The CDR3 consists of 14 residues. V lost 3 bases and J 8 bases, leaving 14 bases between the germline ends. The CDR3 here is CASSFIQGRDIQYF. The CDR3 nucleotides are TGTGCCAGCAGTTTTATACAGGGTAGGGACATTCAGTACTTC.

This clonotype showed up many times. The chain uses TRBV5-1 and TRBJ2-7; no clear D gene. Deletions cut 1 base from V and 0 bases from J, with 2 bases between. The CDR3 consists of 12 residues. Germline V gene data show CDR1 as SGHRS and CDR2 as YFSETQ. CDR3 region: CASSLPSYEQYF. As DNA, the CDR3 is TGCGCCAGCAGCTTGCCCTCCTACGAGCAGTACTTC.

This rearrangement joins TRBV7-2 to TRBJ1-2; possibly TRBD1 for D (6 bases). Trimming removed 4 bases at V and 0 bases at J, with 12 bases between. Germline V lookup: CDR1 SGHTA, CDR2 FQGNSA. The CDR3 totals 15 residues. CDR3 loop: CASSSDSQPNYGYTF. The CDR3 coding sequence is TGTGCCAGCAGCTCGGACAGCCAACCTAACTATGGCTACACCTTC.

The rearrangement uses TRBV27 and TRBJ1-2, with 8 positions matching TRBD1. This CDR3 spans 17 amino acids. After removal of 2 bases from V and 0 bases from J, the junction contained 8 bases not matched to a gene. Germline V gene data show CDR1 as MNHEY and CDR2 as SMNVEV (reference sequence). The CDR3 nucleotides read TGTGCCAGCAGTTTAAATTATGGGACAGGATCTAACTATGGCTACACCTTC. This codes for CASSLNYGTGSNYGYTF.

This clonotype was found many times. V and J are TRBV12-3 or TRBV12-4 and TRBJ1-5, with TRBD1 as a possible D gene (6 bases). The CDR3 consists of 16 residues. V was shortened by 4 bases and J by 0 bases, with 13 bases between the two germline ends. CDR3 in DNA: TGTGCCAGCAGTTCCGCGGGGGCATTTAGCAATCAGCCCCAGCATTTT. This sequence encodes CASSSAGAFSNQPQHF.

At least ten counts were recorded for this clonotype. This rearrangement joins TRBV7-2 to TRBJ1-2; D gene uncertain. The length of the CDR3 is 12 residues. Germline loops: CDR1 SGHTA, CDR2 FQGNSA. Trimming removed 5 bases at V and 4 bases at J, with 8 bases between. The CDR3 DNA reads TGTGCCAGCAGCCGACCCTCCTATGGCTACACCTTC. It is translated as CASSRPSYGYTF.

This rearrangement joins TRBV24-1 to TRBJ2-7, with D uncertain. V was cut by 2 bases and J by 6 bases, with 7 bases left in between. Germline lookup yields CDR1 KGHDR and CDR2 SFDVKD. CDR3 length: 12 amino acids. The DNA for the CDR3 is TGTGCCACCAGTGATTCTGGTTTCGAGCAGTACTTC. It codes for CATSDSGFEQYF.

This clonotype was detected ten times or more. The chain recombines TRBV20-1 with TRBJ2-1; D is perhaps TRBD2 (6 bases). Deletions cut 6 bases from V and 2 bases from J, with 17 bases between. Germline V gives CDR1 DFQATT, CDR2 SNEGSKA (reference sequence). The CDR3 spans 15 residues. CDR3 in amino acids: CSALTSYFTYNEQFF. In nucleotides, the CDR3 is TGCAGTGCCCTGACTAGTTACTTTACCTACAATGAGCAGTTCTTC.

This clonotype occurred many times. This chain joins TRBV20-1 and TRBJ2-1, with TRBD1 as a possible D gene (6 bases). Germline V gene lookup returns CDR1 DFQATT and CDR2 SNEGSKA (reference sequence). Trimming took off 4 bases at V and 0 bases at J, with 13 bases between the two ends. This CDR3 region has 15 residues. DNA of the CDR3: TGCAGTGCTACCAGCAGGGGTAGCTCCTACAATGAGCAGTTCTTC. Protein sequence: CSATSRGSSYNEQFF.